These 9 T cell receptor beta chains were all obtained from the same sample, sequenced in a study of control samples from healthy donors and cancer patients (dated by TCRdb to about 2020). Library generation was performed with the immunoSEQ multiplex PCR assay. In its TCRdb copy, this immuneACCESS table keeps in-frame sequences only and misses some clones. Where compared with another copy, unresolved V genes explain less than half of these, and the others have no known cause. The sample data list about 150,000 clones, and 85% to 95% of these were observed just once. The ten largest account for around 2.2% of the sample. The specimen was blood. The receptor source for this set is a man in his fifties or sixties in good health.

The rearrangement joins TRBV4-1 to TRBJ2-2, with a possible D match to TRBD2 (7 bases). The V gene lost 5 bases and the J gene lost 2 bases, with 18 bases spanning the gap. The germline V gene has CDR1 MGHRA and CDR2 YSYEKL. CDR3 length: 17 residues. The CDR3 DNA sequence: TGCGCCAGCAGCTGGGGGGGCTTAGGGATTAACACCGGGGAGCTGTTTTTT. The encoded protein is CASSWGGLGINTGELFF.

The gene calls are TRBV7-3 and TRBJ2-2; D is possibly TRBD2 (5 bases). Deletions cut 4 bases from V and 0 bases from J, with 18 bases between. Germline CDR1 and CDR2: SGHTA and FQGTGA. The CDR3 runs 18 residues. In DNA, the CDR3 is TGTGCCAGCAGCTCCTTTTACCGGGGAATAACGAACACCGGGGAGCTGTTTTTT. Amino acids: CASSSFYRGITNTGELFF.

The chain recombines TRBV5-1 with TRBJ2-7; no firm D call. CDR3 length equals 12 residues. The germline V gene encodes CDR1 SGHRS and CDR2 YFSETQ. Deletions cut 4 bases from V and 2 bases from J, with 7 bases between. The CDR3 sequence is CASSPGAYEQYF. CDR3 in DNA: TGCGCCAGCAGCCCTGGAGCCTACGAGCAGTACTTC.

The rearrangement joins TRBV7-6 to TRBJ2-7; a weak D match, TRBD2 (5 bases). Trimming took 5 bases from V and 2 from J, leaving 13 bases between them. The CDR3 is 14 residues long. The V gene's germline CDR1 is SGHVS and CDR2 FNYEAQ. This CDR3 reads CASSVEDPTYEQYF. For the CDR3, the DNA is TGTGCCAGCAGCGTGGAGGACCCGACCTACGAGCAGTACTTC. Looking up the rest from reference TRBV7-6 and TRBJ2-7 gives the full variable domain: GAGVSQSPRYKVTKRGQDVALRCDPISGHVSLYWYRQALGQGPEFLTYFNYEAQQDKSGLPNDRFSAERPEGSISTLTIQRTEQRDSAMYRCASSVEDPTYEQYFGPGTRLTVT.

The V call is TRBV27, the J call TRBJ2-1; D is possibly TRBD2 (6 bases). Germline CDR1 MNHEY, CDR2 SMNVEV (reference sequence). This CDR3 has 12 amino acids. The V end was cut by 6 bases, the J end by 3 bases, with 6 bases between. The CDR3 reads CASRDYYNEQFF. The CDR3 nucleotides are TGTGCCAGCAGGGACTACTACAATGAGCAGTTCTTC.

The chain couples TRBV5-6 to TRBJ2-7; TRBD2 aligns across 8 bases. Germline V lookup: CDR1 SGHDT, CDR2 YYEEEE. The junction had 4 bases not matched to a gene; V was cut back by 0 bases and J by 2 bases. This CDR3 region has 15 residues. The CDR3 region has the DNA TGTGCCAGCAGCTTGGGGCGGGGGGTGGCCTACGAGCAGTACTTC. It specifies CASSLGRGVAYEQYF.

This rearrangement joins TRBV24-1 to TRBJ1-2, with D perhaps matching TRBD1 (6 bases). The CDR3 length is 16 residues. The V gene's germline CDR1 is KGHDR and CDR2 SFDVKD. With 3 bases removed from V and 8 bases from J, the gap between germline ends came to 21 bases. The CDR3 region has the DNA TGTGCCACCAGTGATCCGCCGGGGGCAGGGAGGAGAGGCTACACCTTC. Protein: CATSDPPGAGRRGYTF.

At least ten counts were recorded for this clone. This sequence joins TRBV10-3 and TRBJ2-2, with TRBD2 matching 14 bases. In germline, CDR1 is ENHRY, CDR2 SYGVKD. The CDR3 length is 16 residues. After removal of 7 bases from V and 1 base from J, the junction contained 2 bases not matched to a gene. In nucleotides, the CDR3 is TGTGCCATCAAGGGGACTAGCGGGAGGAACACCGGGGAGCTGTTTTTT. Its protein is CAIKGTSGRNTGELFF.

V gene TRBV6-4 combines with J gene TRBJ2-7, with D possibly TRBD1 on 5 matching bases. Germline V gene data show CDR1 as MRHNA and CDR2 as SNTAGT. Trimming removed 7 bases at V and 6 bases at J, with 13 bases between. The CDR3 covers 12 residues. The CDR3 loop is CASTDQGGEQYF. CDR3 sequence (DNA): TGTGCCAGCACGGACCAGGGTGGCGAGCAGTACTTC.